This T cell receptor beta chain was retrieved from a study of cytomegalovirus exposure and HLA in healthy donors. Study-wide findings and caveats: Among the sequence variants, a highly shared cluster was likely an artifact of sequencing.

Donors were ostensibly healthy at sampling, although undocumented immune exposures were probable. CDR1 MDHEN and CDR2 SYDVKM come from the germline V gene. The length of the CDR3 is 15 residues. V lost 5 bases and J 6 bases, leaving 19 bases between the germline ends. Vbeta (60) and Jbeta (13) primers were used in the PCR. Profiling relied on immunoSEQ multiplex PCR, and the TCRdb table lists in-frame clones only, not all of them. The sample lists more than 90,000 clones, around four fifths occurring once. About this clone itself: Its antigen remains unknown.

The clonotype originates from a woman aged 55-70 years in good health and CMV-seronegative. Specimen: PBMCs. V is TRBV28 and J is TRBJ1-1, with D perhaps matching TRBD1 (6 bases). CDR3 coding DNA: TGTGCCAGCAGTCCCCCTCTGGGGGCTAGGGCTGAAGCTTTCTTT. Translation: CASSPPLGARAEAFF.